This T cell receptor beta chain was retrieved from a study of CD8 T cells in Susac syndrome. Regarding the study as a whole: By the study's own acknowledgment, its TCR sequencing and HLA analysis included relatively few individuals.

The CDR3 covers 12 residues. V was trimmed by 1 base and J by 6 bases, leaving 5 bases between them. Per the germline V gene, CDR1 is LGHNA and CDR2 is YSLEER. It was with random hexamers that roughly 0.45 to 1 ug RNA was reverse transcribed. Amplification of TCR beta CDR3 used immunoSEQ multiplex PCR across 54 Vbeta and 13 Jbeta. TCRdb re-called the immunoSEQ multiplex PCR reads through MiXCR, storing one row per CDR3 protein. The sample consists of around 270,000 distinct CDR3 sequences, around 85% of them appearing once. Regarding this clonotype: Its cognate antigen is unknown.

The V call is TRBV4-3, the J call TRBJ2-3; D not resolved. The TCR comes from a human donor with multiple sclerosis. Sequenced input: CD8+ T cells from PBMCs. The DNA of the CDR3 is TGCGCCAGCAGCCAAGCCCGGGATACGCAGTATTTT. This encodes CASSQARDTQYF.